Reported below is one T cell receptor beta chain. What it binds is unknown. The data originate from a study of cytomegalovirus exposure and HLA in healthy donors. Germline lookup yields CDR1 SGHRS and CDR2 YFSETQ. The CDR3 has 18 residues. With 1 base clipped from V and 4 bases from J, the junction kept 14 bases outside the gene matches. Overall study findings and caveats: Exclusion as indistinguishable affected some V segments, including TRBV6-2 and TRBV6-3. Another analysis was done later, and it associated around 17,000 TCR beta sequences with HLA alleles at 0.05 false discovery rate.

Use of 60 Vbeta and 13 Jbeta primers characterized the PCR. The protocol was immunoSEQ multiplex PCR, while the TCRdb copy is restricted to in-frame clones and leaves out a portion. The top ten clones hold 0.51% of a sample with around 140,000 clones, over 75% of them seen once. Input material: PBMCs. The chain employs TRBV5-1 and TRBJ2-1; TRBD1 matches at 7 bases. The source is a middle-aged woman in good health and CMV-seronegative. CDR3 nucleotide sequence: TGCGCCAGCAGCTTGAGGGACAGATCGGGCCCGGGTTACAATGAGCAGTTCTTC. Protein product: CASSLRDRSGPGYNEQFF. Filled out from reference TRBV5-1 and TRBJ2-1, the complete variable domain reads KAGVTQTPRYLIKTRGQQVTLSCSPISGHRSVSWYQQTPGQGLQFLFEYFSETQRNKGNFPGRFSGRQFSNSRSEMNVSTLELGDSALYLCASSLRDRSGPGYNEQFFGPGTRLTVL.